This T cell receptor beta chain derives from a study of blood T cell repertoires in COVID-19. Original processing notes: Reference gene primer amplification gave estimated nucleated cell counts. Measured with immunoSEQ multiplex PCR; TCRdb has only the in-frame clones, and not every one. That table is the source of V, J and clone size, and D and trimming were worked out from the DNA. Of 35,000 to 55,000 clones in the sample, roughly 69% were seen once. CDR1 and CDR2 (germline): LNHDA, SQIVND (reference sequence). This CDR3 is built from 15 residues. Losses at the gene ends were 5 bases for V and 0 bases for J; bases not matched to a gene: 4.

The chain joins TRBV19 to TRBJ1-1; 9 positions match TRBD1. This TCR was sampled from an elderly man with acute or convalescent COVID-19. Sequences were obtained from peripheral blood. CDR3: CASSFGQGMNTEAFF. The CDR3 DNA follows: TGTGCCAGTAGTTTCGGACAGGGGATGAACACTGAAGCTTTCTTT.